One and the same sample provided the 5 T cell receptor beta chains below, sequenced in a study of T cell repertoires in cytomegalovirus infection. TCRdb itself ran the reads through MiXCR, one entry per CDR3 protein. The table has roughly 630,000 distinct CDR3 sequences, more than 20% seen once; the top ten hold 7% to 9%. Sequencing input: CD8+ T cells from PBMCs. The receptors derive from a human donor in good health (CMV status not recorded). Some clones in this sample may be carry-over from other donors' samples.

The chain links TRBV20-1 to TRBJ1-4; 8 bases agree with TRBD1. Germline V CDR1 and CDR2: DFQATT, SNEGSKA (reference sequence). CDR3 length equals 16 residues. With 2 bases clipped from V and 5 bases from J, the junction kept 10 bases outside the gene matches. For the CDR3, the DNA is TGCAGTGCTAGAAAAAGCTCCGGGACAGGAAATGAAAAACTGTTTTTT. Its protein is CSARKSSGTGNEKLFF.

Regarding this clonotype: This may be a read error, as it is one base from a much larger clone. The chain uses TRBV5-1 and TRBJ2-3; D possibly uses TRBD1 or TRBD2 (5 bases each). Germline values: CDR1 SGHRS, CDR2 YFSETQ. There are 15 residues in the CDR3. V was pared by 9 bases and J by 2 bases, with 19 bases between. CDR3 protein: CANTLGEPYTDTQYF. The CDR3 nucleotides read TGCGCCAACACACTAGGGGAACCTTACACAGATACGCAGTATTTT.

CDR3 protein: CASSLSRRGNQPQHF. In DNA, the CDR3 is TGTGCCAGCAGTTTAAGTCGGCGGGGCAATCAGCCCCAGCATTTT. The chain is built from TRBV27 and TRBJ1-5; D is uncertain. Deletions cut 2 bases from V and 2 bases from J, with 10 bases between. The length of the CDR3 is 15 residues. Germline loops: CDR1 MNHEY, CDR2 SMNVEV (reference sequence).

The chain links TRBV20-1 to TRBJ2-7; D is unresolved. This CDR3 is 13 amino acids long. The germline V gene has CDR1 DFQATT and CDR2 SNEGSKA (reference sequence). V lost 6 bases, J lost 0 bases, and 12 bases lay in between. In DNA form, the CDR3 reads TGCAGTGCATCTGACTCGAACTCCTACGAGCAGTACTTC. It codes for CSASDSNSYEQYF.

This clonotype has just a few counts. The CDR3 nucleotides are TGTGCCAGTAGTATGAGGAGTCGCATAGAGACCCAGTACTTC. Translating gives CASSMRSRIETQYF. The chain couples TRBV19 to TRBJ2-5; D is uncertain. V lost 3 bases and J lost 4, with 12 bases in between. The CDR3 has 14 amino acids. CDR1 is LNHDA and CDR2 is SQIVND in the germline V gene (reference sequence).